These 17 T cell receptor beta chains came from one sample sequenced in a study of T-cell memory formation after mild COVID-19. One entry per CDR3 protein, called by TCRdb with MiXCR from the 5' RACE reads. Altogether a few hundred thousand distinct CDR3 sequences are present, under 20% being singletons, with the ten largest covering about 23%. Sequenced: PBMCs or a T cell subset sorted from them (not recorded which). The receptors shown here come from a man younger than 35 who had mild COVID-19 (a few samples of this study predate the infection). Cell type and time point are not known.

This clonotype appeared many times. The V and J genes are TRBV5-1 and TRBJ2-5, with D perhaps matching TRBD1 (6 bases). The length of the CDR3 is 13 residues. Germline CDR1 and CDR2: SGHRS and YFSETQ. V lost 3 bases and J lost 5, with 11 bases in between. In DNA form, the CDR3 reads TGCGCCAGCAGCTCTCCAGGGGAGGAGACCCAGTACTTC. Its protein is CASSSPGEETQYF.

The chain's CDR3 is CASSQVKAGMNTGELFF. The CDR3 nucleotides read TGCGCCAGCAGCCAAGTGAAAGCGGGGATGAACACCGGGGAGCTGTTTTTT. The chain is built from TRBV4-1 and TRBJ2-2; 7 bases map to TRBD2. V lost 1 base and J lost 1; bases outside the gene matches: 6. Germline V lookup: CDR1 MGHRA, CDR2 YSYEKL. CDR3 length: 17 amino acids.

This chain links TRBV5-8 with TRBJ2-7; TRBD1 matches 7 bases. The CDR3 length is 16 residues. V lost 6 bases and J lost 0; bases outside the gene matches: 12. CDR1 and CDR2 from the germline V gene are SGHTS and YDEGEE. The CDR3 loop reads CASTEERQGRSYEQYF. As DNA, the CDR3 is TGTGCCAGCACCGAGGAGAGACAGGGCCGCTCCTACGAGCAGTACTTC.

This clonotype turned up a few times. This rearrangement joins TRBV20-1 to TRBJ2-3; possibly TRBD1 for D (6 bases). Trimming took off 6 bases at V and 2 bases at J, with 12 bases between the two ends. CDR3 size: 13 residues. CDR1 DFQATT and CDR2 SNEGSKA come from the germline V gene (reference sequence). CDR3 sequence: CSAPGANTDTQYF. The CDR3 region has the DNA TGCAGTGCGCCAGGGGCCAACACAGATACGCAGTATTTT.

Many counts were recorded for this clonotype. The rearrangement links TRBV4-1 to TRBJ2-1; D may correspond to TRBD1 or TRBD2 (5 bases each). Trimming left V 4 bases short and J 6 bases short, with 10 bases between. The CDR3 sequence is 13 residues long. Looked up from germline, CDR1 is MGHRA and CDR2 is YSYEKL. The CDR3 sequence is CASSPPGANEQFF. In DNA form, the CDR3 reads TGCGCCAGCAGCCCACCCGGGGCCAATGAGCAGTTCTTC.

This clonotype was recorded a few times. The rearrangement uses TRBV6-6 and TRBJ1-1; 8 bases fit TRBD1. CDR1 is MNHNY, CDR2 SVGAGI, per germline (reference sequence). The CDR3 spans 15 residues. J lost 6 bases, V lost 7 bases, and 13 bases had no gene match. CDR3 amino acids: CASNLVTGGNAEAFF. The CDR3 DNA is TGTGCCAGCAATTTAGTTACAGGGGGAAATGCTGAAGCTTTCTTT.

The chain combines TRBV29-1 with TRBJ2-1; maybe TRBD1 (7 bases). The CDR3 length is 14 residues. The germline gives CDR1 SQVTM, CDR2 ANQGSEA. V lost 6 bases to trimming and J lost 10 bases, with 22 bases between them. CDR3 nucleotide sequence: TGCAGCGTCGGGGGAAGGGGGCGGGAAAAGGAGCAGTTCTTC. Translating it yields CSVGGRGREKEQFF.

The gene calls are TRBV9 and TRBJ2-1; D is unresolved. V shed 5 bases and J shed 5 bases, with 8 bases lying between them. Germline V lookup: CDR1 SGDLS, CDR2 YYNGEE. The CDR3 runs to 12 residues. The CDR3, as DNA: TGTGCCAGCAGTCGCACGGACAATGAGCAGTTCTTC. It is translated as CASSRTDNEQFF.

This clonotype has more than one count but fewer than ten. This rearrangement joins TRBV7-2 to TRBJ1-1, with D hard to call. In germline, CDR1 is SGHTA, CDR2 FQGNSA. The CDR3 length is 13 residues. Deletions cut 5 bases from V and 11 bases from J, with 18 bases between. The CDR3 sequence is CASSLSAVPGAFF. DNA for the CDR3: TGTGCCAGCAGCCTAAGTGCGGTCCCGGGGGCTTTCTTT.

This clonotype was seen more than once but under ten times. J is TRBJ2-1 and V is TRBV27, with 15 nucleotides matching TRBD2. The germline V gene encodes CDR1 MNHEY and CDR2 SMNVEV (reference sequence). Germline trimming cut 7 bases from V and 7 bases from J; bases unmatched to any gene: 5. This CDR3 spans 15 amino acids. CDR3 DNA: TGTGCCAGCAACCTTGGGACTAGCGGGGGGAATGAGCAGTTCTTC. It yields the protein CASNLGTSGGNEQFF.

This clonotype appeared a few times. The chain couples TRBV5-6 to TRBJ2-2; D is tentatively TRBD1 or TRBD2 (5 bases each). From germline, CDR1 is SGHDT and CDR2 YYEEEE. This CDR3 spans 18 amino acids. V lost 2 bases and J 0 bases, leaving 17 bases between the germline ends. This CDR3 is CASSFRSGLGANTGELFF. CDR3 bases: TGTGCCAGCAGCTTTAGGTCCGGTTTGGGGGCGAACACCGGGGAGCTGTTTTTT.

The chain joins TRBV3-1 to TRBJ2-5; TRBD2 agrees at 8 bases. Germline V gene lookup returns CDR1 LGHDT and CDR2 YNNKEL (reference sequence). V shed 1 base, J shed 4 bases, and the junction held 5 bases outside the gene matches. The CDR3 is made up of 15 amino acids. The CDR3 loop reads CASSQVREGGETQYF. The CDR3 DNA is TGTGCCAGCAGCCAAGTTCGGGAGGGGGGAGAGACCCAGTACTTC.

This rearrangement joins TRBV7-2 to TRBJ2-5, with D perhaps assigned TRBD1 or TRBD2 (5 bases each). V was clipped by 1 base and J by 2 bases, with 8 bases between them. CDR1 and CDR2 (germline): SGHTA, FQGNSA. The CDR3 spans 14 residues. The CDR3 loop is CASSLVWGQETQYF. CDR3 in DNA: TGTGCCAGCAGCTTAGTCTGGGGGCAAGAGACCCAGTACTTC.

This clonotype was found a few times. J is TRBJ2-1 and V is TRBV4-3; the D gene is possibly TRBD2 (7 bases). The CDR3 length is 14 residues. The germline gives CDR1 LGHNA, CDR2 YSLEER. Trimming stripped 1 base from V and 6 bases from J, with 10 bases between. The CDR3 loop reads CASSQVAGANEQFF. The CDR3 nucleotides read TGCGCCAGCAGCCAAGTTGCGGGGGCCAATGAGCAGTTCTTC.

Written as DNA, the CDR3 is TGTGCCAGCAGCTTATTTCTGCGGGGGGAGGGAACAGATACGCAGTATTTT. It codes for CASSLFLRGEGTDTQYF. J is TRBJ2-3 and V is TRBV7-2; TRBD2 matches at 8 bases. There are 17 residues in the CDR3. Germline V gene lookup returns CDR1 SGHTA and CDR2 FQGNSA. J was trimmed by 3 bases and V by 2 bases; bases with no gene match: 10.

This clonotype was seen a few times. This rearrangement joins TRBV7-3 to TRBJ2-3, with TRBD1 matching 11 bases. CDR1 and CDR2 from the germline V gene are SGHTA and FQGTGA. The junction had 5 bases not matched to a gene; V was cut back by 8 bases and J by 7 bases. The CDR3 is 13 amino acids. The CDR3: CASHGTGGNTQYF. CDR3 in DNA: TGTGCCAGCCACGGGACAGGGGGTAATACGCAGTATTTT.

This chain uses TRBV27 with TRBJ1-5; 9 bases align to TRBD1. After removal of 5 bases from V and 7 bases from J, the junction contained 6 bases not matched to a gene. The length of the CDR3 is 14 residues. The germline V gene has CDR1 MNHEY and CDR2 SMNVEV (reference sequence). The CDR3 is CASSPDRGMQPQHF. CDR3 in DNA: TGTGCCAGCAGTCCGGACAGGGGCATGCAGCCCCAGCATTTT.